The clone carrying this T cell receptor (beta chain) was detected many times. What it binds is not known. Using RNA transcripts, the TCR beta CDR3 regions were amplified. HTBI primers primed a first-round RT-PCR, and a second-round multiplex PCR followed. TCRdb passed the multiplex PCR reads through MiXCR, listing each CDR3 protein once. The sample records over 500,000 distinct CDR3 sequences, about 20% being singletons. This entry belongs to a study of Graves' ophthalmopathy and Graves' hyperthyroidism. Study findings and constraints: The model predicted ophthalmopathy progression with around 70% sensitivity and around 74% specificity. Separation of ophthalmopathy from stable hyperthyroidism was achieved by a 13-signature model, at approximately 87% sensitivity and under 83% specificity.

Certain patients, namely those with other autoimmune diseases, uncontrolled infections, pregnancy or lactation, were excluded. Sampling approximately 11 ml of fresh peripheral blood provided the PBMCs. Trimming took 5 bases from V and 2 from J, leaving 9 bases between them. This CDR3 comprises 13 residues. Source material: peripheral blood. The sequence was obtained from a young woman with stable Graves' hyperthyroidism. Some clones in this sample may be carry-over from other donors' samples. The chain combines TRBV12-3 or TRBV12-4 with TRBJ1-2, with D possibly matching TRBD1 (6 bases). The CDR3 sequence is CASSRTENYGYTF. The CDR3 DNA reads TGTGCCAGCAGTCGGACAGAGAACTATGGCTACACCTTC.